One T cell receptor beta chain is described in this entry. Trimming left V 5 bases short and J 4 bases short, with 14 bases between. Germline V lookup: CDR1 MNHEY, CDR2 SVGAGI. The CDR3 is 14 amino acids. Measured with immunoSEQ multiplex PCR; TCRdb has only the in-frame clones, and not every one. Of about 97,000 clones listed, over 70% are singletons. These data are taken from a study of Ad26.COV2.S vaccination and SARS-CoV-2 variants. The material was peripheral blood, obtained after recovery from COVID-19. The chain links TRBV6-5 to TRBJ2-5; the D gene is possibly TRBD1 (6 bases). The origin of this receptor is a human donor who had recovered from COVID-19. CDR3 region: CASSTRQVRETQYF. CDR3 coding DNA: TGTGCCAGCAGTACCCGACAGGTTCGAGAGACCCAGTACTTC.